This T cell receptor beta chain is from a study of read filtering for tumor transcriptome and immune sequencing. Study in general: Per sample, TCR-region reads ranged about 4 to 10.27 million by IR-seq, about 85 to 1,400 by RNA-seq.

This clonotype was counted ten times or more. Germline CDR1 is DFQATT and CDR2 is SNEGSKA (reference sequence). This CDR3 has 15 residues. J gave up 6 bases and V 2 bases, and 6 bases lay outside the gene matches. The library was built from about 400 ng RNA with molecular barcoded adaptors for alpha/delta and beta/gamma chains. TCRdb analysed the reads with MiXCR anew, one entry per CDR3 protein. Found here are about 90,000 distinct CDR3 sequences, roughly an eighth of them singletons; the top ten hold more than 12%. J is TRBJ1-5 and V is TRBV20-1; 11 bases map to TRBD1. This receptor was taken from a donor at least 40 years old with multiple myeloma. Sequenced input: a population of CD138-negative cells sorted from bone marrow. CDR3 in DNA: TGCAGTGCTAGACGGACAGGGGGCTTTTCTCAGCCCCAGCATTTT. This encodes CSARRTGGFSQPQHF.